Listed below are T cell receptor beta chains from one sample, sequenced in a study of beta chain features in type 1 diabetes. This table comes from immunoSEQ multiplex PCR, and its TCRdb copy is limited to in-frame clones, with some not included. The sample holds around 650,000 clones, around an eighth seen once. Sequencing was done on a sample of naive CD4+ T cells from blood. All receptors derive from a man aged 25 to 45 with type 1 diabetes. CDR3s include the opening cysteine and the closing phenylalanine or tryptophan. D genes are given only for firm matches. Clone size, where shown, is once, few, many, or a class for clones that have expanded.

d_call j_call clone_size v_call cdr3_nt cdr3_aa
. TRBJ1-2 . TRBV14 TGTGCCAGCAGCCAAGCTTGGGGAATGGATGGCTACACCTTC CASSQAWGMDGYTF
. TRBJ2-7 few TRBV29-1 TGCAGCTTTAAGGTCGACGGTATGCAGTACTTC CSFKVDGMQYF
. TRBJ2-5 few TRBV7-2 TGTGCCAGCAGCTTAGTCTCGGGGGTCCTTGGCCAAGAGACCCAGTACTTC CASSLVSGVLGQETQYF
. TRBJ1-2 once TRBV2 TGTGCCAGCAGTGAGAATCCCTCGGCAGGCTATGGCTACACCTTC CASSENPSAGYGYTF
. TRBJ1-2 few TRBV28 TGTGCCAGCAGTGCCGTAGGGCAGGTGAACTATGGCTACACCTTC CASSAVGQVNYGYTF
. TRBJ2-5 . TRBV14 TGTGCCAGCAGTGGGGTACCGGGAAGATGGACGGAGACCCAGTACTTC CASSGVPGRWTETQYF
TRBD1 TRBJ2-5 few TRBV5-1 TGCGCCAGCAGCTTGTCGCGCCCTCTCGACAGGGGTCGACGAGAGACCCAGTACTTC CASSLSRPLDRGRRETQYF
TRBD1 TRBJ2-7 . TRBV27 TGTGCCAGCAGGGCTGGGACAGTTTGGTACGAGCAGTACTTC CASRAGTVWYEQYF
TRBD1 TRBJ1-1 . TRBV9 TGTGCCAGCAGCGGAAGGACAGGGAACACTGAAGCTTTCTTT CASSGRTGNTEAFF
. TRBJ2-2 . TRBV9 TGTGCCAGCAGCCCAGAAGGGAGGAACACCGGGGAGCTGTTTTTT CASSPEGRNTGELFF
TRBD2 TRBJ2-3 . TRBV7-2 TGTGCCAGCAGCTTAGCCACCGGTAGAAGCGGGGTTAGCACAGATACGCAGTATTTT CASSLATGRSGVSTDTQYF
. TRBJ1-5 . TRBV4-2 TGTGCCAGCAGCCAGGGATTAACGGGATCCTATCAGCCCCAGCATTTT CASSQGLTGSYQPQHF
. TRBJ1-2 few TRBV6-5 TGTGCCAGCAGCTCGACGGGGAACTATGGCTACACCTTC CASSSTGNYGYTF
. TRBJ2-7 . TRBV7-6 TGTGCCAGCAGCTTATTCCTGACAGGATCCTACGAGCAGTACTTC CASSLFLTGSYEQYF
TRBD1 TRBJ1-1 few TRBV5-6 TGTGCCAGCAGCCCAACGGGACAGGGGATTAGGTACACTGAAGCTTTCTTT CASSPTGQGIRYTEAFF
. TRBJ1-4 . TRBV5-1 TGCGCCAGCAGCTTGGCATCGGACAGCTTCGCAACTAATGAAAAACTGTTTTTT CASSLASDSFATNEKLFF
. TRBJ1-2 few TRBV9 TGTGCCAGCAGCGTAGACGGAACAGGAGGCAGGAATGGCTACACCTTC CASSVDGTGGRNGYTF
. TRBJ1-5 few TRBV5-1 TGCGCCAGCAGCTTAGGACCGGGGAATCAGCCCCAGCATTTT CASSLGPGNQPQHF
TRBD1 TRBJ2-7 . TRBV25-1 TGTGCCAGCAGTGAAAAAAAGGATGACAGGGGCTACGAGCAGTACTTC CASSEKKDDRGYEQYF
. TRBJ2-7 few TRBV7-9 TGTGCCAGCAGCTACCTAGGTCACGAGGCCTACGAGCAGTACTTC CASSYLGHEAYEQYF
TRBD1 TRBJ1-1 few TRBV5-1 TGCGCCAGCAGCGTGACAGGGGTAACTGAAGCTTTCTTT CASSVTGVTEAFF
. TRBJ1-1 . TRBV18 TGTGCCAGCTCACGGTACACTTTACAGACCACGCAAGGGGCTTTCTTT CASSRYTLQTTQGAFF
. TRBJ2-1 . TRBV9 TGTGCCAGCAGCGCAGGGACGCGTAACAATGAGCAGTTCTTC CASSAGTRNNEQFF
. TRBJ1-3 . TRBV27 TGTGCCAGCAGTGGCACAGGAACTGGAAACACCATATATTTT CASSGTGTGNTIYF
. TRBJ1-2 few TRBV25-1 TGTGCCAGCAGTGAATGGAGAAACTATGGCTACACCTTC CASSEWRNYGYTF
. TRBJ2-5 . TRBV2 TGTGCCAGCAGTGAGGGAGCGGCCCAAGAGACCCAGTACTTC CASSEGAAQETQYF
. TRBJ2-7 few TRBV7-2 TGTGCCAGCAGCTTAGAGGGACTGTTAACCTACGAGCAGTACTTC CASSLEGLLTYEQYF
. TRBJ1-2 . TRBV4-3 TGCGCCAGCAGGCCCTCGGGCACTAACTATGGCTACACCTTC CASRPSGTNYGYTF
. TRBJ1-1 few TRBV19 TGTGCCAGTAGGTTGAACACTGAAGCTTTCTTT CASRLNTEAFF
TRBD2 TRBJ2-3 . TRBV30 TGTGCCTGGAGTGTAACTAGCGGGGCGGCAGATACGCAGTATTTT CAWSVTSGAADTQYF
. TRBJ2-5 few TRBV5-1 TGCGCCAGCAGCTTGGAGGGGCAAGAGACCCAGTACTTC CASSLEGQETQYF
. TRBJ1-5 . TRBV2 TGTGCCAGCAGTGACCGGAAGGGGCGTCAGCCCCAGCATTTT CASSDRKGRQPQHF
. TRBJ2-2 few TRBV7-8 TGTGCCAGCAGCTTCTTTGTCGGGGAGCTGTTTTTT CASSFFVGELFF
. TRBJ1-6 . TRBV28 TGTGCCAGCAGTTCTAATTCACCCCTCCACTTT CASSSNSPLHF
. TRBJ2-7 . TRBV7-2 TGTGCCAGCAGCTTAGTCCGCGAGCAGTACTTC CASSLVREQYF